The rows below give T cell receptor beta chains drawn from one sample of a study of identical twins. Each CDR3 protein gets one entry after TCRdb re-called the 5' RACE reads with MiXCR. The sample holds a few hundred thousand distinct CDR3 sequences, about 11% seen once. The sequenced sample consisted of memory T cells sorted from blood. Every receptor here comes from a man aged 50 or older in good health. Both conserved end residues are part of each CDR3. D genes are given only for firm matches. Clone size is stated in some rows and not others, as once, few, many or a class when expanded.

>many|TRBD1|TRBJ2-7|TRBV11-2
TGTGCCAGCAGCTTAGAAGGACAGGGAGGCTTTTTGGGATTGAGCTCCTACGAGCAGTACTTC
CASSLEGQGGFLGLSSYEQYF
>NA|TRBD1|TRBJ1-1|TRBV18
TGTGCCAGCTCACCATCCCGGGACAGGGGTTTTACTGAAGCTTTCTTT
CASSPSRDRGFTEAFF
>NA|NA|TRBJ1-3|TRBV4-3
TGCGCCAGCAGCCAAGAGAGGGCCAGGGGTTTTTCTTCTGGAAACACCATATATTTT
CASSQERARGFSSGNTIYF
>few|NA|TRBJ2-1|TRBV7-2
TGTGCCAGCAGCGAAGAAGTGGGTACTTTCTCCTACAATGAGCAGTTCTTC
CASSEEVGTFSYNEQFF
>few|TRBD1|TRBJ1-1|TRBV7-4
TGTGCCAGCAGCGCACGGCAGGGGGAGGACACTGAAGCTTTCTTT
CASSARQGEDTEAFF
>many|TRBD2|TRBJ2-3|TRBV29-1
TGCAGCGTGGGGACTAGCGGGGGCACAGATACGCAGTATTTT
CSVGTSGGTDTQYF
>NA|NA|TRBJ1-2|TRBV30
TGTGCCTGGAGCGCAAGGTGGGGAGGCTACACCTTC
CAWSARWGGYTF
>NA|TRBD2|TRBJ2-5|TRBV10-3
TGTGCCATCAGCCCAGGACTAGCGGGGACGGAGACCCAGTACTTC
CAISPGLAGTETQYF
>NA|TRBD2|TRBJ2-7|TRBV6-5
TGTGCCAGCAGTTACTTGGGGGGGGGCTACGAGCAGTACTTC
CASSYLGGGYEQYF
>NA|TRBD1|TRBJ2-7|TRBV12-3/TRBV12-4
TGTGCCAGCAGTTCTTCTAAGCGGACAGGGGTTTACGAGCAGTACTTC
CASSSSKRTGVYEQYF
>many|NA|TRBJ1-2|TRBV9
TGTGCCAGCAGCGTAGATGGAGGGGAAACTAACTATGGCTACACCTTC
CASSVDGGETNYGYTF
>NA|NA|TRBJ2-1|TRBV11-2
TGTGCCAGCGCCCAGGAAGGGGTCTCACAGTTCTTC
CASAQEGVSQFF
>NA|NA|TRBJ2-6|TRBV10-3
TGTGCCATCCAGCAGGGTAGTGGGGCCAACGTCCTGACTTTC
CAIQQGSGANVLTF
>many|TRBD1|TRBJ1-5|TRBV28
TGTGCCAGCAGTTTACTGATACCGGGGACAGGGGGTCATCAGCCCCAGCATTTT
CASSLLIPGTGGHQPQHF
>many|TRBD2|TRBJ2-3|TRBV7-3
TGTGCCAGCAGCTTAATAGGGTATTCTGCGGGAGGGAGAACAGATACGCAGTATTTT
CASSLIGYSAGGRTDTQYF
>NA|TRBD1|TRBJ2-5|TRBV20-1
TGCAGTGCAATCGTACAGGGGAGTGAGACCCAGTACTTC
CSAIVQGSETQYF
>NA|TRBD2|TRBJ2-1|TRBV12-3/TRBV12-4
TGTGCCAGCAGTCCCCAGGGCGGGGGCAATGAGCAGTTCTTC
CASSPQGGGNEQFF
>NA|NA|TRBJ2-2|TRBV4-3
TGCGCCAGCAGCCAAGATGGAAGGAGAGGCGGGGAGCTGTTTTTT
CASSQDGRRGGELFF
>many|NA|TRBJ2-1|TRBV19
TGTGCCAGTACCGAGGGGGTGTGGGAGTACAATGAGCAGTTCTTC
CASTEGVWEYNEQFF
>NA|NA|TRBJ2-5|TRBV24-1
TGTGCCACTTCCCGGCCGGGGGAGACCCAGTACTTC
CATSRPGETQYF
>few|TRBD1|TRBJ2-2|TRBV6-7
TGTGCCAGCGGGACAGGCTTAAGTGGGGAGCTGTTTTTT
CASGTGLSGELFF
>NA|TRBD1|TRBJ2-7|TRBV7-9
TGTGCCAGCAGCCCACCGGGACAGGGGAAGCAGTACTTC
CASSPPGQGKQYF
>NA|NA|TRBJ2-7|TRBV5-1
TGCGCCAGCAGCTTGGCCTCAGGACAGATCTACGAGCAGTACTTC
CASSLASGQIYEQYF
>many|NA|TRBJ1-1|TRBV25-1
TGTGCCAGCAGTGCCGACGTCCGAGCTGAAGCTTTCTTT
CASSADVRAEAFF
>many|TRBD1|TRBJ2-3|TRBV5-1
TGCGCCAGCAGCTCCGTCCCGGGACAGGGTGCAGATACGCAGTATTTT
CASSSVPGQGADTQYF
>many|NA|TRBJ1-5|TRBV18
TGTGCCAGCTCACCGGCCAGGGACAATCAGCCCCAGCATTTT
CASSPARDNQPQHF